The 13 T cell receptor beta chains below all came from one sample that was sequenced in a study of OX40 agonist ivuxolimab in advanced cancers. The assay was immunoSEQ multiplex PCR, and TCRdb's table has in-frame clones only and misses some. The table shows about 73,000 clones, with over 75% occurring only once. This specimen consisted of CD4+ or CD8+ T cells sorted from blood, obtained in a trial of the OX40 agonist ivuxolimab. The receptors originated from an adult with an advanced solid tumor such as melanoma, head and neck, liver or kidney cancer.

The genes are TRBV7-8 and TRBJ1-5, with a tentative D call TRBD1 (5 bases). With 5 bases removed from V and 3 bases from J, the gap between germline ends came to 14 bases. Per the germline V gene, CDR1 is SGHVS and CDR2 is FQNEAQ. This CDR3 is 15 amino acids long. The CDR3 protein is CASSGGGSYNQPQHF. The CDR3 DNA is TGTGCCAGCAGCGGCGGGGGGTCCTACAATCAGCCCCAGCATTTT.

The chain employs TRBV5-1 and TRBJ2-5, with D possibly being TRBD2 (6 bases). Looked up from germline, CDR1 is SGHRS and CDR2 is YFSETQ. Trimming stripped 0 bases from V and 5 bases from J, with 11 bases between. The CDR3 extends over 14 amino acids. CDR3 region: CASSLAFGGETQYF. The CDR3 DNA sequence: TGCGCCAGCAGCTTGGCCTTCGGGGGTGAGACCCAGTACTTC.

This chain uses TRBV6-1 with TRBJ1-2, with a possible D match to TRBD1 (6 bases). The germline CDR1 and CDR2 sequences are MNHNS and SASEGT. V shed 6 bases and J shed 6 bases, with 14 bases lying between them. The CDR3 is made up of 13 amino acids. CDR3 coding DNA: TGTGCCAGCAGGGGAACAGGGTTGAATGGCTACACCTTC. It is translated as CASRGTGLNGYTF.

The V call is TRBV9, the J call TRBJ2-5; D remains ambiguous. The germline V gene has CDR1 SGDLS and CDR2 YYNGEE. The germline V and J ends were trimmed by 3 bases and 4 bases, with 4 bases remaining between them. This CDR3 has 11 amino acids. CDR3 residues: CASSAGETQYF. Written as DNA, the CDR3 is TGTGCCAGCAGCGCAGGAGAGACCCAGTACTTC.

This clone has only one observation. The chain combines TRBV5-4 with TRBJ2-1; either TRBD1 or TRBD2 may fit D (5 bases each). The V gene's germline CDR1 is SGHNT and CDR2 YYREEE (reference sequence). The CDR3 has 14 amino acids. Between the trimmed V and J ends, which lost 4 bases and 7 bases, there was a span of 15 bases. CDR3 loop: CASSPQGWGNEQFF. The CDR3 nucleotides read TGTGCCAGCAGCCCCCAGGGTTGGGGGAATGAGCAGTTCTTC. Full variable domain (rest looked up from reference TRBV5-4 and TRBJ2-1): ETGVTQSPTHLIKTRGQQVTLRCSSQSGHNTVSWYQQALGQGPQFIFQYYREEENGRGNFPPRFSGLQFPNYSSELNVNALELDDSALYLCASSPQGWGNEQFFGPGTRLTVL.

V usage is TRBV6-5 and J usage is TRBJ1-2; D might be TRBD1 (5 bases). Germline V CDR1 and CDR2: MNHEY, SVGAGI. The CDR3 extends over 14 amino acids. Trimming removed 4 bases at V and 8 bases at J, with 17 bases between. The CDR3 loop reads CASSFWEGWGGYTF. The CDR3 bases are TGTGCCAGCAGTTTCTGGGAAGGATGGGGCGGCTACACCTTC.

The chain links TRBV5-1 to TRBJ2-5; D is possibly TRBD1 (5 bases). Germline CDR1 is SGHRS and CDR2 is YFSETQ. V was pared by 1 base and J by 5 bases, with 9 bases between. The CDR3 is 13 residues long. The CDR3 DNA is TGCGCCAGCAGCTTGATCCCAGGGGAGACCCAGTACTTC. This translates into CASSLIPGETQYF. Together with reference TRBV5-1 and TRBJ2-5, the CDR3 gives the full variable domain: KAGVTQTPRYLIKTRGQQVTLSCSPISGHRSVSWYQQTPGQGLQFLFEYFSETQRNKGNFPGRFSGRQFSNSRSEMNVSTLELGDSALYLCASSLIPGETQYFGPGTRLLVL.

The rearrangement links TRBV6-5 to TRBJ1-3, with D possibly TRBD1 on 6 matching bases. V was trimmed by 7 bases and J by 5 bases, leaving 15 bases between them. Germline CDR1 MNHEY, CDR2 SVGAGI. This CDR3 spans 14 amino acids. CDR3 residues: CASTTPGERNTIYF. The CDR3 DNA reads TGTGCCAGCACCACCCCAGGGGAAAGAAACACCATATATTTT.

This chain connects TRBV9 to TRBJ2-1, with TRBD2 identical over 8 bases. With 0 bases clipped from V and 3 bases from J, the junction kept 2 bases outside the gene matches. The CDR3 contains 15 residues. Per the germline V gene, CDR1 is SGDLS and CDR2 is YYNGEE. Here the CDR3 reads CASSVGTSSYNEQFF. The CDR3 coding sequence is TGTGCCAGCAGCGTAGGGACTAGCAGCTACAATGAGCAGTTCTTC.

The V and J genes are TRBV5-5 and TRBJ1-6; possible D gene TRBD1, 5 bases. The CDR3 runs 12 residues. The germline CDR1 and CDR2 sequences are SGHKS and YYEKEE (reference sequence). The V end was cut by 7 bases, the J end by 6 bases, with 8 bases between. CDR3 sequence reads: CASGQGNSPLHF. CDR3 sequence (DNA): TGTGCCAGCGGCCAGGGTAATTCACCCCTCCACTTT.

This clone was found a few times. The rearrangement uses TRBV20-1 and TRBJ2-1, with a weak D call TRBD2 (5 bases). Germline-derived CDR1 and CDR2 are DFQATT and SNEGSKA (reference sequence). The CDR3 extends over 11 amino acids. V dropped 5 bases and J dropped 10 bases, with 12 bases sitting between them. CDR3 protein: CSAWLSGEQFF. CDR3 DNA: TGCAGTGCTTGGTTGTCGGGGGAGCAGTTCTTC.

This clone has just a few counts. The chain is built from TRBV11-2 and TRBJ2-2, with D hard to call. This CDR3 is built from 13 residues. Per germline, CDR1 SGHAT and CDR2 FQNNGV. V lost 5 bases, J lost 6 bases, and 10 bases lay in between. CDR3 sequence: CASSPFLSGELFF. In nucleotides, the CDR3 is TGTGCCAGCAGCCCCTTTCTTTCCGGGGAGCTGTTTTTT.

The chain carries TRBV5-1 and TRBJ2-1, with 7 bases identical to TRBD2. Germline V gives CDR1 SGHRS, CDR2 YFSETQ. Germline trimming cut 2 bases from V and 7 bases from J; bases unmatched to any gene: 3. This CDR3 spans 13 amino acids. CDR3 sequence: CASSLGRVNEQFF. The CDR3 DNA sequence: TGCGCCAGCAGCTTAGGGAGGGTGAATGAGCAGTTCTTC.